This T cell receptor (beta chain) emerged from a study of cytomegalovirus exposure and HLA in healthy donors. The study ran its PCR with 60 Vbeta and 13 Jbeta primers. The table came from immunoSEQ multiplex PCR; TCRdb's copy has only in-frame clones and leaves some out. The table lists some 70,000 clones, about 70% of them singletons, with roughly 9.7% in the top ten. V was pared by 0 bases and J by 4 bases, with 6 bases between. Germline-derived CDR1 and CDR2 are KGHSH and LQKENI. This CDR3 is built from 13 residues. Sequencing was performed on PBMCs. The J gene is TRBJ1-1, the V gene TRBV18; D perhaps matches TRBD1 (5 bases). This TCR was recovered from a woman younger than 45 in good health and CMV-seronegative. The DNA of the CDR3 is TGTGCCAGCTCACCACCGGGGCTCACTGAAGCTTTCTTT. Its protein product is CASSPPGLTEAFF.